This TCR beta chain comes out of a study of beta chain features in type 1 diabetes (dated 2018 in TCRdb). About the investigation overall: Patients and healthy donors did not differ in mean age, gender distribution, total cell number or subset yield. A total of some 100,000,000 sorted cells were examined across all samples, and the number of cells per subset was strongly correlated with RNA yield. The study compared TCRB repertoires of sorted circulating CD4+ T cell subsets between recently diagnosed type 1 diabetes patients and matched healthy donors. Regulatory and stem cell-like memory subsets were isolated from only 8 patients and roughly 8 healthy donors, whereas naive and central memory subsets came from all 28 donors.

The CDR3 runs 18 amino acids, cysteine and phenylalanine included. Only the CDR3 region is kept as DNA, spanning 54 bases read in frame from base 1. CDR1 and CDR2, per the germline V gene, are KGHSH and LQKENI. Here V drops 6 bases and J drops 1 base, and the junction holds 15 bases not matched to any gene. Each donor gave one peripheral blood draw, averaging approximately 110 mL, which was collected into heparinised tubes. Naive, central memory, regulatory and stem cell-like memory CD4+ T cells were sorted on a BD FACSAria II using a panel including CD45RO, CCR7, CD25, CD127, CD95 and CD27. Purity was above 95% for every sorted population. PBMCs were isolated right away by Lymphoprep density gradient centrifugation and were stained directly, without culture. Samples were stained and sorted in pairs, with one healthy donor and one patient per experiment, so that batch effects were minimized. As regards this clone: What this receptor recognizes is not known. Nothing much larger sits one base from this clone, and base qualities are not available.

The High Capacity cDNA Reverse Transcription Kit was used to reverse transcribe all of the isolated RNA, meaning that expressed TCRB transcripts were what got sequenced. Deep immunoSEQ sequencing was performed on naive, central memory and regulatory T cell samples, with an average of roughly 3.3 million total reads per sample. Sorted cells were lysed in RLT buffer and RNA was extracted with DNase-treated RNeasy Micro or Mini kits, depending on cell number. To prevent cross-contamination, each cell subset was processed individually, whereas patient and healthy donor samples were processed jointly. TCRB sequences were amplified from cDNA with the immunoSEQ multiplex PCR, producing 87-bp fragments spanning the CDR3 region. Amplicons were sequenced on the Illumina HiSeq platform. Under the source paper's analysis protocol: Synthetic template baselines were used to correct PCR bias computationally, reads within Hamming distance 2 were collapsed, and singletons that could not be merged were discarded. Reads were aligned against IMGT so that V, D and J genes, CDR3 length and insertions or deletions at six rearrangement sites could be assigned. Clonotype counts were normalized to sorted cell number within each subset before computing true diversity and Gini coefficients with the tcR R package. The overlap coefficient, calculated on TCRB nucleotide sequences, was used to quantify repertoire sharing. Out-of-frame TCRB sequences from naive cells were analyzed to stand in for the pre-selection repertoire. In TCRdb, the immuneACCESS table is reduced to in-frame sequences with V and J assigned. These tables do not hold every clone; where another copy was compared, an unresolved V gene accounts for under half, and the others remain unexplained. D and trimming come from the DNA, and the V and J calls and clone size come from that table. The sample data list around 260,000 clones, and roughly 24% of these were observed just once. The top ten clonotypes cover 0.012% of the sample.

Paper-wide results and their limitations: HLA sub-analyses involved small numbers of individuals, so any influence of HLA type on TCRB rearrangement remained unresolved. Because cDNA rather than genomic DNA was sequenced, highly expressing activated cells could have been over-represented, although no difference in activation and CD3 levels was found between groups. Type 1 diabetes patients showed a moderate but significant shortening of TCRB CDR3 length in all four CD4+ subsets. At VDJ recombination sites, type 1 diabetes patients had fewer insertions and more deleted nucleotides, which implies abnormalities in thymic rearrangement. Naive, central memory and regulatory TCRB repertoires appeared to be more alike among patients than among healthy donors. Shorter templates might be favored by PCR, yet because patient and control samples were amplified and corrected together, any such skew would affect both groups equally.

The TCR comes from a woman aged 30 to 39 with type 1 diabetes. The sequenced sample consisted of naive CD4+ T cells from blood. The cell subset or site tag for this specimen amounts to: true naive CD4+ T cells. The V gene is TRBV18 and the J gene is TRBJ1-3; TRBD1 fits 7 bases in the junction. The bases read TGTGCCAGCTCTAAAATGGGACAGACACTCCCTTCTGGAAACACCATATATTTT. It specifies CASSKMGQTLPSGNTIYF.